The 5 T cell receptor beta chains in this list originate from one sample, sequenced in a study of cytomegalovirus exposure and HLA in healthy donors. Vbeta (60) and Jbeta (13) primers were used in the PCR. Assay: immunoSEQ multiplex PCR; the TCRdb copy retains only in-frame clones and omits some. Of approximately 190,000 clones in the sample, about 83% were seen once. Input material: PBMCs. The source of these receptors is a man in his forties in good health and CMV-seropositive.

This clone has only one observation. This rearrangement joins TRBV6-1 to TRBJ2-1; 8 bases match TRBD2. CDR1 is MNHNS, CDR2 SASEGT, per germline. The CDR3 extends over 14 amino acids. The ends lost 1 base at V and 12 bases at J; junction bases unmatched: 8. The CDR3 bases are TGTGCCAGCAGTGAAGTAACTAGCGGAAACTTGCAGTTCTTC. It codes for CASSEVTSGNLQFF.

About this clone: The same CDR3 can be traced to other DNA sequences in this sample. The chain has TRBV20-1 and TRBJ2-7; no reliable D call. In germline, CDR1 is DFQATT, CDR2 SNEGSKA (reference sequence). CDR3 length: 11 residues. V dropped 2 bases and J dropped 3 bases, with 5 bases sitting between them. As DNA, the CDR3 is TGCAGTGCTAGATTAGTCTACGAGCAGTACTTC. Protein: CSARLVYEQYF.

In DNA, the CDR3 is TGTGCCAGCAGCTTGACAGGGGGCCGCACTGAAGCTTTCTTT. Its translation: CASSLTGGRTEAFF. The chain uses TRBV11-2 and TRBJ1-1; 10 bases fit TRBD1. Per the germline V gene, CDR1 is SGHAT and CDR2 is FQNNGV. V shed 3 bases and J 4 bases; nucleotides not matched to a gene: 2. The CDR3 sequence is 14 residues long.

J is TRBJ1-1 and V is TRBV4-1, with unresolved D. The CDR3 is 14 amino acids. Trimming removed 0 bases at V and 7 bases at J, with 12 bases between. Germline values: CDR1 MGHRA, CDR2 YSYEKL. The CDR3, as DNA: TGCGCCAGCAGCCAAGAAGGGAGGGCAGTTGAAGCTTTCTTT. This codes for CASSQEGRAVEAFF.

The chain is built from TRBV5-1 and TRBJ2-5; 7 nucleotides match TRBD2. The V and J ends lost 3 bases and 0 bases, in that order; junction bases with no gene match: 11. Germline loops: CDR1 SGHRS, CDR2 YFSETQ. CDR3 length equals 17 residues. The CDR3 reads CASSSNHLSGNQETQYF. The DNA of the CDR3 is TGCGCCAGCAGCTCTAACCATTTAAGCGGGAACCAAGAGACCCAGTACTTC.